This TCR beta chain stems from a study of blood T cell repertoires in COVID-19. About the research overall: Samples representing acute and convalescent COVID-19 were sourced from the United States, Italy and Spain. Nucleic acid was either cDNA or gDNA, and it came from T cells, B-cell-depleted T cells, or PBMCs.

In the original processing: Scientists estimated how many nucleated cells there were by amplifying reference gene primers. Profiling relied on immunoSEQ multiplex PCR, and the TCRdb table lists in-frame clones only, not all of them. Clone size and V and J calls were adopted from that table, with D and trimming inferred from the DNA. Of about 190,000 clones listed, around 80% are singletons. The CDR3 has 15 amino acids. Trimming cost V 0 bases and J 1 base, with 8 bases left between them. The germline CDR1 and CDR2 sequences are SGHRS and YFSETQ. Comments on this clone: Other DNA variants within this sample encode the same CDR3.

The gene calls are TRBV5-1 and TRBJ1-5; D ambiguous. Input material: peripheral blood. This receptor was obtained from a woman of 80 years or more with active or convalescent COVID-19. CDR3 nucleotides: TGCGCCAGCAGCTTGGGAGGCACCAGCAATCAGCCCCAGCATTTT. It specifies CASSLGGTSNQPQHF.